This TCR beta chain was sequenced in a study of blood T cell repertoires in COVID-19. This CDR3 region has 14 residues. From germline, CDR1 is GTSNPN and CDR2 SVGIG (reference sequence). V was shortened by 0 bases and J by 5 bases, with 10 bases between the two germline ends. Clones were sequenced by immunoSEQ multiplex PCR, and TCRdb holds only the in-frame ones, with some missing. The sample shows roughly 170,000 clones, about 80% of them seen only once. V is TRBV30 and J is TRBJ2-2; maybe TRBD1 (6 bases). The receptor comes from a woman aged 70 to 79 with acute or convalescent COVID-19. Sequenced material: peripheral blood. The CDR3 sequence is CAWSVVGATGELFF. In DNA form, the CDR3 reads TGTGCCTGGAGTGTTGTGGGGGCTACCGGGGAGCTGTTTTTT. Drawing the rest from reference TRBV30 and TRBJ2-2, the complete variable domain is SQTIHQWPATLVQPVGSPLSLECTVEGTSNPNLYWYRQAAGRGLQLLFYSVGIGQISSEVPQNLSASRPQDRQFILSSKKLLLSDSGFYLCAWSVVGATGELFFGEGSRLTVL.